These 20 T cell receptor beta chains share one sample of origin, sequenced in a study of blood T cell repertoires in COVID-19. Some clones are missing from TCRdb's copy, which holds only in-frame ones; the method was immunoSEQ multiplex PCR. The data show approximately 200,000 clones, less than 80% seen once. The specimen sequenced was peripheral blood. The receptors come from a woman in her forties or fifties with acute or convalescent COVID-19.

In the case of this clone: One end of the junction is discordant with germline, which a read error may explain. The chain recombines TRBV12-3 or TRBV12-4 with TRBJ2-1; D remains unclear. The CDR3 is 10 amino acids. For the CDR3, the DNA is TGTGCCAGCAGTTTAGGAGGTCTGGTCTTC. Residues: CASSLGGLVF.

The chain links TRBV18 to TRBJ1-6; D is possibly TRBD1 (6 bases). The CDR3 covers 14 residues. V was pared by 4 bases and J by 6 bases, with 10 bases between. Germline-derived CDR1 and CDR2 are KGHSH and LQKENI. CDR3 DNA: TGTGCCAGCTCACAGGACAGTTCTAATTCACCCCTCCACTTT. Its translation is CASSQDSSNSPLHF.

This sequence joins TRBV24-1 and TRBJ2-2, with 9 bases identical to TRBD2. The length of the CDR3 is 16 residues. In germline, CDR1 is KGHDR, CDR2 SFDVKD. V dropped 5 bases and J dropped 6; count of bases not matched to a gene: 9. The CDR3 sequence: CATSGPSGTTPGELFF. As DNA, the CDR3 is TGTGCCACCAGTGGCCCTAGCGGGACTACCCCCGGGGAGCTGTTTTTT.

The J gene is TRBJ2-5, the V gene TRBV11-2, with D possibly being TRBD2 (5 bases). Germline V gives CDR1 SGHAT, CDR2 FQNNGV. The CDR3 is 14 amino acids. Trimming cost V 0 bases and J 9 bases, with 14 bases left between them. The CDR3 region is CASSLDPSRSAQYF. The DNA of the CDR3 is TGTGCCAGCAGCTTAGATCCTAGCCGATCGGCCCAGTACTTC.

This sequence joins TRBV6-5 and TRBJ1-1, with TRBD1 identical over 8 bases. CDR1 is MNHEY, CDR2 SVGAGI, per germline. Germline trimming cut 8 bases from V and 4 bases from J; bases unmatched to any gene: 6. CDR3 length: 13 residues. CDR3 residues: CASYTTGVTEAFF. CDR3 bases: TGTGCCAGCTATACGACAGGGGTCACTGAAGCTTTCTTT.

J is TRBJ1-2 and V is TRBV24-1; D gene unclear. The V end lost 5 bases, the J end lost 2 bases, and 5 bases lay between the germline ends. Germline assignment: CDR1 KGHDR and CDR2 SFDVKD. The CDR3 is made up of 12 amino acids. CDR3 protein: CATSVQNYGYTF. The CDR3 nucleotides read TGTGCCACCAGTGTACAGAACTATGGCTACACCTTC.

The chain joins TRBV18 to TRBJ2-5; D perhaps matches TRBD2 (6 bases). This CDR3 contains 16 residues. CDR1 and CDR2 (germline): KGHSH, LQKENI. Trimming took off 4 bases at V and 4 bases at J, with 19 bases between the two ends. This chain's CDR3 is CASSLPGGERRETQYF. The CDR3 nucleotides are TGTGCCAGCTCACTACCCGGGGGAGAGAGGCGAGAGACCCAGTACTTC. Filled out from reference TRBV18 and TRBJ2-5, the complete variable domain reads NAGVMQNPRHLVRRRGQEARLRCSPMKGHSHVYWYRQLPEEGLKFMVYLQKENIIDESGMPKERFSAEFPKEGPSILRIQQVVRGDSAAYFCASSLPGGERRETQYFGPGTRLLVL.

This clone was recorded a few times. The CDR3 sequence: CSVDRIAGSPEGEQFF. The CDR3 coding sequence is TGCAGCGTTGATAGGATAGCGGGGTCCCCAGAGGGTGAGCAGTTCTTC. The chain links TRBV29-1 to TRBJ2-1, with 8 positions matching TRBD2. J lost 9 bases, V lost 3 bases, and 16 bases had no gene match. CDR1 and CDR2 (germline): SQVTM, ANQGSEA. CDR3 size: 16 residues.

The CDR3 coding sequence is TGTGCCACCAGCAGAGATGTAGCGGGGGGCACAGATACGCAGTATTTT. It yields the protein CATSRDVAGGTDTQYF. V and J are TRBV15 and TRBJ2-3; TRBD2 aligns across 9 bases. J gave up 1 base and V 0 bases, and 2 bases lay outside the gene matches. The V gene's germline CDR1 is LNHNV and CDR2 YYDKDF (reference sequence). The CDR3 spans 16 residues.

The count of this clone is one. V and J are TRBV18 and TRBJ1-1; 8 nucleotides align to TRBD1. Per the germline V gene, CDR1 is KGHSH and CDR2 is LQKENI. The CDR3 is made up of 12 amino acids. With 6 bases clipped from V and 12 bases from J, the junction kept 9 bases outside the gene matches. Here the CDR3 reads CASSQDRVATFF. The CDR3 DNA reads as TGTGCCAGCTCTCAGGACAGGGTCGCAACTTTCTTT.

This clone was counted many times. V is TRBV25-1 and J is TRBJ2-4; TRBD1 agrees at 8 bases. This CDR3 comprises 14 residues. Germline V CDR1 and CDR2: MGHDK, SYGVNS. V lost 6 bases and J lost 6; bases outside the gene matches: 7. The CDR3 bases are TGTGCCAGCAGAACAGGGGGTCAGGGAAACATTCAGTACTTC. Its translation: CASRTGGQGNIQYF. Full variable domain (remainder filled in from reference TRBV25-1 and TRBJ2-4): EADIYQTPRYLVIGTGKKITLECSQTMGHDKMYWYQQDPGMELHLIHYSYGVNSTEKGDLSSESTVSRIRTEHFPLTLESARPSHTSQYLCASRTGGQGNIQYFGAGTRLSVL.

V is TRBV30 and J is TRBJ2-7; TRBD1 matches 12 bases. The CDR3 spans 14 residues. Germline V gives CDR1 GTSNPN, CDR2 SVGIG (reference sequence). The trim removed 3 bases at V and 6 bases at J, leaving 6 bases unmatched. CDR3 in amino acids: CAWSVGQGAPEQYF. CDR3 bases: TGTGCCTGGAGCGTGGGACAGGGGGCGCCCGAGCAGTACTTC.

This clone has a handful of counts. The V and J genes are TRBV11-2 and TRBJ1-3; D is ambiguous. V dropped 0 bases and J dropped 1 base, with 10 bases sitting between them. In germline, CDR1 is SGHAT, CDR2 FQNNGV. The CDR3 has 16 amino acids. The CDR3 reads CASSLELLRSGNTIYF. Here the CDR3 DNA reads TGTGCCAGCAGCTTAGAGCTCCTGAGATCTGGAAACACCATATATTTT.

To note about this clone: Other nucleotide sequences in the sample specify the same CDR3. The chain uses TRBV29-1 and TRBJ2-7; D perhaps matches TRBD2 (7 bases). CDR3 size: 13 residues. The ends were cut back, 4 bases at V and 4 bases at J, with 14 bases in the middle. Germline V gene sequence: CDR1 SQVTM, CDR2 ANQGSEA. CDR3 amino acids: CSVVRGGGYEQYF. CDR3 nucleotides: TGCAGCGTTGTAAGGGGGGGCGGGTACGAGCAGTACTTC.

The V and J genes are TRBV5-1 and TRBJ1-6, with D tentatively TRBD1 (6 bases). Trimming stripped 3 bases from V and 7 bases from J, with 14 bases between. Germline CDR1 and CDR2: SGHRS and YFSETQ. The CDR3 consists of 15 residues. The CDR3 reads CASSSGQLGNSPLHF. In DNA form, the CDR3 reads TGCGCCAGCAGCTCGGGACAATTGGGGAATTCACCCCTCCACTTT.

The rearrangement joins TRBV4-1 to TRBJ1-4; D remains ambiguous. The germline V and J ends were trimmed by 1 base and 6 bases, with 15 bases remaining between them. Germline CDR1 is MGHRA and CDR2 is YSYEKL. The CDR3 sequence is 16 residues long. CDR3 in amino acids: CASSQGALGGDEKLFF. The CDR3 DNA sequence: TGCGCCAGCAGCCAAGGTGCCCTGGGTGGAGATGAAAAACTGTTTTTT.

The V and J genes are TRBV10-3 and TRBJ2-1, with 8 nucleotides matching TRBD2. The CDR3 totals 17 residues. Germline trimming cut 2 bases from V and 7 bases from J; bases unmatched to any gene: 13. The germline V gene has CDR1 ENHRY and CDR2 SYGVKD. The CDR3 DNA is TGTGCCATCAGTGAGGTACCCATTAGCGGGACGAGGAATGAGCAGTTCTTC. The encoded protein is CAISEVPISGTRNEQFF.

CDR3 amino acids: CASKRDRGLYEQYF. DNA of the CDR3: TGTGCCAGTAAAAGGGACAGGGGTTTATACGAGCAGTACTTC. J is TRBJ2-7 and V is TRBV19, with 10 nucleotides matching TRBD1. Germline V gives CDR1 LNHDA, CDR2 SQIVND (reference sequence). J gave up 4 bases and V 7 bases, and 7 bases lay outside the gene matches. CDR3 length equals 14 residues.

V gene TRBV6-1 combines with J gene TRBJ2-2, with 7 bases matching TRBD1. The germline V gene encodes CDR1 MNHNS and CDR2 SASEGT. After removal of 3 bases from V and 1 base from J, the junction contained 8 bases not matched to a gene. CDR3 length: 17 residues. The CDR3 protein is CASSDHLRDRNTGELFF. CDR3 coding DNA: TGTGCCAGCAGTGATCATCTTCGGGACAGGAACACCGGGGAGCTGTTTTTT.

The V call is TRBV19, the J call TRBJ1-2; D remains ambiguous. V was trimmed by 2 bases and J by 1 base, leaving 8 bases between them. Germline V gene sequence: CDR1 LNHDA, CDR2 SQIVND (reference sequence). This CDR3 has 14 amino acids. The CDR3 here is CASSITFFNYGYTF. CDR3 bases: TGTGCCAGTAGTATAACATTCTTTAACTATGGCTACACCTTC.